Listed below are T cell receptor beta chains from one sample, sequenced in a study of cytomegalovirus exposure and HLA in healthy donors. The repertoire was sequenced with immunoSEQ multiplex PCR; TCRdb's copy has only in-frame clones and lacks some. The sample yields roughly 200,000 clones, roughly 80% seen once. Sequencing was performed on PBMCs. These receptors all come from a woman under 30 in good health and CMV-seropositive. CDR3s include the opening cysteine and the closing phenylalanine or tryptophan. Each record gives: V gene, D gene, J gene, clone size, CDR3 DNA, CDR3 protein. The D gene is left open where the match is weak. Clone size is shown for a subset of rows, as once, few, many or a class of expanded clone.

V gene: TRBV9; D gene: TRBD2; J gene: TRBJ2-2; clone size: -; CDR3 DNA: TGTGCCAGCAGCCCGCGGACTAGCGTGAGCACCGGGGAGCTGTTTTTT; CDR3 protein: CASSPRTSVSTGELFF
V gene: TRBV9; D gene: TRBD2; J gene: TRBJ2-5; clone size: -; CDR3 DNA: TGTGCCAGCAGCAGGACTAGCGGGGGGAACCAAGAGACCCAGTACTTC; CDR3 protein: CASSRTSGGNQETQYF
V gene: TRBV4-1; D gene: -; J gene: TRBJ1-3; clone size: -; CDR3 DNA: TGCGCCAGCAGCCAAGATCAGGAAAACACCATATATTTT; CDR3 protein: CASSQDQENTIYF
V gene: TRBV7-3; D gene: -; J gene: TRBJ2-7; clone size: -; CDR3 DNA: TGTGCCAGCAGCTCGGCGGACTCCCCCTACGAGCAGTACTTC; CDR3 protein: CASSSADSPYEQYF
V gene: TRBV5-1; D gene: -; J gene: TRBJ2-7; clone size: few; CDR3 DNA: TGCGCCAGCAGAGGGGATGGTTGGGACGAGCAGTACTTC; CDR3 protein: CASRGDGWDEQYF
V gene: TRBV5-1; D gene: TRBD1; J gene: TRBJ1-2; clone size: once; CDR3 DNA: TGCGCCAGCAGCTCGGGCGACAGGGGATTTAGCTATGGCTACACCTTC; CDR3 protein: CASSSGDRGFSYGYTF
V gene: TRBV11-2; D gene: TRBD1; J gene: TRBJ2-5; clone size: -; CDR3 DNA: TGTGCCAGCAGCGTGGGACAGGGTCGGGAGACCCAGTACTTC; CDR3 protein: CASSVGQGRETQYF
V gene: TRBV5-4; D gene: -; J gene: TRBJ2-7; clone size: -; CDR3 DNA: TGTGCCAGCAGCTATCTCTCAGGGGCCGGCTACGAGCAGTACTTC; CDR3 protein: CASSYLSGAGYEQYF
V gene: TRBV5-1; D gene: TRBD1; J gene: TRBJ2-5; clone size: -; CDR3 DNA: TGCGCCAGCAGCCAAGGGACAGTGCCCCAAGAGACCCAGTACTTC; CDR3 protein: CASSQGTVPQETQYF
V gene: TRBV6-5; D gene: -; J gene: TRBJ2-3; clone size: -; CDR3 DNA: TGTGCCAGCAGTTACACCCGGGAAAATACGCAGTATTTT; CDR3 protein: CASSYTRENTQYF
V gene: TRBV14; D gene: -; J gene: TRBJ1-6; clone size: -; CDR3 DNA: TGTGCCAGCAGCCAAGATGTGGGAGGTTCACCCCTCCACTTT; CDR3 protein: CASSQDVGGSPLHF
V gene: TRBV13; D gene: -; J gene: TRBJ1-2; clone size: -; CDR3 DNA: TGTGCCAGCAGCACTCAACAGGGTAGGAACTATGGCTACACCTTC; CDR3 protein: CASSTQQGRNYGYTF
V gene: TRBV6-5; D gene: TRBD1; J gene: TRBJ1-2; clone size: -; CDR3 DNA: TGTGCCAGCAGTGAAAGACAGGGGGCGGAGGGCTACACCTTC; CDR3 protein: CASSERQGAEGYTF
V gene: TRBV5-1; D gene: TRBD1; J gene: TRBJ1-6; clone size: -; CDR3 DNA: TGCGCCAGCAGCTCCGGGACAGGGGACTCACCCCTCCACTTT; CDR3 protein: CASSSGTGDSPLHF
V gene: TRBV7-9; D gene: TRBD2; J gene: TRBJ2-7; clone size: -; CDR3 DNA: TGTGCCAGCAGCTTAGCCGCGGCGGGGGGGTACGAGCAGTACTTC; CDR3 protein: CASSLAAAGGYEQYF